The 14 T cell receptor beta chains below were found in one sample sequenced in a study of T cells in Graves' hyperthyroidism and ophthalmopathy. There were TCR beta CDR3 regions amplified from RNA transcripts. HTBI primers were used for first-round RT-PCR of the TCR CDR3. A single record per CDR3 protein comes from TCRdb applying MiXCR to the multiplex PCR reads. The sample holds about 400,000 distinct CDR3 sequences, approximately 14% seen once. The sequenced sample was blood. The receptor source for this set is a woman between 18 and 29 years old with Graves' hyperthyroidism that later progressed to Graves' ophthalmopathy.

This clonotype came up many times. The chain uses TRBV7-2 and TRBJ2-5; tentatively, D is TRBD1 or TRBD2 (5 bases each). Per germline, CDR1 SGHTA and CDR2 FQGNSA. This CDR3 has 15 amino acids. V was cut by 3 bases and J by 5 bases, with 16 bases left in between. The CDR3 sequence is CASSLRWGSRETQYF. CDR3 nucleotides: TGTGCCAGCAGCTTGAGGTGGGGGTCTAGGGAGACCCAGTACTTC.

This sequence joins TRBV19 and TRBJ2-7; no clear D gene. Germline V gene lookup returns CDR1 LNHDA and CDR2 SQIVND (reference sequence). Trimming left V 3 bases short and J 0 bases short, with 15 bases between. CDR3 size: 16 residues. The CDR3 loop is CASSIRWVGFSYEQYF. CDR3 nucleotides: TGTGCCAGTAGTATTCGGTGGGTGGGCTTCTCCTACGAGCAGTACTTC. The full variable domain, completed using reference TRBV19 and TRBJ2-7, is DGGITQSPKYLFRKEGQNVTLSCEQNLNHDAMYWYRQDPGQGLRLIYYSQIVNDFQKGDIAEGYSVSREKKESFPLTVTSAQKNPTAFYLCASSIRWVGFSYEQYFGPGTRLTVT.

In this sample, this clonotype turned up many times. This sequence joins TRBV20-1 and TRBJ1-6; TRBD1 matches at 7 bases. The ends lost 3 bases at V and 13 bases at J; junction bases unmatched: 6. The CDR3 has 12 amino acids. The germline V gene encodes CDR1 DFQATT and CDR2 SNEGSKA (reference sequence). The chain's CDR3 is CSARRQGGPLHF. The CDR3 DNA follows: TGCAGTGCTAGGCGACAGGGCGGTCCCCTCCACTTT.

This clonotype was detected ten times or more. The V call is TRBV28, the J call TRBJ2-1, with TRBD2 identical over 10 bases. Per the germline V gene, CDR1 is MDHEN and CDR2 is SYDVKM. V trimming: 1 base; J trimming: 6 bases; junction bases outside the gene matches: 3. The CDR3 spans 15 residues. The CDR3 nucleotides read TGTGCCAGCAGTTTATCGCCTAGCGGGAGCAATGAGCAGTTCTTC. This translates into CASSLSPSGSNEQFF.

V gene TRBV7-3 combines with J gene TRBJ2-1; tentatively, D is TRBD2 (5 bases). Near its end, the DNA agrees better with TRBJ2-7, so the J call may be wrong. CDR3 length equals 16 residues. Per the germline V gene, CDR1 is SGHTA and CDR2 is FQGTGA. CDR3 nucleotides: TGTGCCAGCAGCTTTACGCCGGGGTTGTCCAACAATGAGCAGTACTTC. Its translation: CASSFTPGLSNNEQYF.

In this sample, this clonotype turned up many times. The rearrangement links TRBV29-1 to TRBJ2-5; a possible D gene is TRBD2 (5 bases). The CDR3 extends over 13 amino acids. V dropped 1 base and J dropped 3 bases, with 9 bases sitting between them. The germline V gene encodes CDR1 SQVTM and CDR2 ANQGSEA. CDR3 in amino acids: CSVEVPGEETQYF. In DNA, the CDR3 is TGCAGCGTTGAAGTCCCCGGGGAAGAGACCCAGTACTTC. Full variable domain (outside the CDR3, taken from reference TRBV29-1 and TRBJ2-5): SAVISQKPSRDICQRGTSLTIQCQVDSQVTMMFWYRQQPGQSLTLIATANQGSEATYESGFVIDKFPISRPNLTFSTLTVSNMSPEDSSIYLCSVEVPGEETQYFGPGTRLLVL.

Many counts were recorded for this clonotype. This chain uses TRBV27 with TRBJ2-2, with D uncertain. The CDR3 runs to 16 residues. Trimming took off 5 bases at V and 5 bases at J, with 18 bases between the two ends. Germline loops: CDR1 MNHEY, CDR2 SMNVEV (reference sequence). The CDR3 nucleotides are TGTGCCAGCAGTCCGACCGGTGCGGCTGGAACCGGGGAGCTGTTTTTT. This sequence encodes CASSPTGAAGTGELFF.

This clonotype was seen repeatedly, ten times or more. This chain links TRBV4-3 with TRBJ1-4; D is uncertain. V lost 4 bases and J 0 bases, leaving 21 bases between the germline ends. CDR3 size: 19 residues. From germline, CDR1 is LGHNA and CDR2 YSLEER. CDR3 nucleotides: TGCGCCAGCAGCCTGGATCTCGACCGGACGATTTCAACTAATGAAAAACTGTTTTTT. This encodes CASSLDLDRTISTNEKLFF.

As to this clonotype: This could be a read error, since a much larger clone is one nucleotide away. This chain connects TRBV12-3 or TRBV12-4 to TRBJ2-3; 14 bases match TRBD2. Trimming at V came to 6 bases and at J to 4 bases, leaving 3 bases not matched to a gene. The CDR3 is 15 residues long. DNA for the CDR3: TGTGCCAGCAGCCGGACTAGCGGGAGGCCAGATACGCAGTATTTT. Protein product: CASSRTSGRPDTQYF.

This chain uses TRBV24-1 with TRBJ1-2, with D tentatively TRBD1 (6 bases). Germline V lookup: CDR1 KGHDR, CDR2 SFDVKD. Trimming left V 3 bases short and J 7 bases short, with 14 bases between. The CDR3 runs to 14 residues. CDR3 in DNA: TGTGCCACCAGTGATCCCGGGGCAGGGGTTGGCTACACCTTC. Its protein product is CATSDPGAGVGYTF.

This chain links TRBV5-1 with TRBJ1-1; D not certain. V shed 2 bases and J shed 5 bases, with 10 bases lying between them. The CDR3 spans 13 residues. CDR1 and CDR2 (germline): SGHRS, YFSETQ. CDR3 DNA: TGCGCCAGCAGCTTTGGGTCGCGGACTGAAGCTTTCTTT. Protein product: CASSFGSRTEAFF.

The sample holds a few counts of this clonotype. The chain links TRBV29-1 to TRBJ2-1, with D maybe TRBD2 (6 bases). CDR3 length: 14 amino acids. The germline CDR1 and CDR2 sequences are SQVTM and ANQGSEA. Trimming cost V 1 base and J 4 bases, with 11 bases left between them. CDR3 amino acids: CSVEVGRGYNEQFF. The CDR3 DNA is TGCAGCGTTGAAGTCGGGAGAGGATACAATGAGCAGTTCTTC.

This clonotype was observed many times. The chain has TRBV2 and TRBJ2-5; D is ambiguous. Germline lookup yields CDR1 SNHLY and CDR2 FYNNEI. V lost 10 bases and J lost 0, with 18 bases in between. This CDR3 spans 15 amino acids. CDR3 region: CATKRSWTDQETQYF. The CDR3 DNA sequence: TGTGCCACCAAAAGGAGCTGGACGGACCAAGAGACCCAGTACTTC.

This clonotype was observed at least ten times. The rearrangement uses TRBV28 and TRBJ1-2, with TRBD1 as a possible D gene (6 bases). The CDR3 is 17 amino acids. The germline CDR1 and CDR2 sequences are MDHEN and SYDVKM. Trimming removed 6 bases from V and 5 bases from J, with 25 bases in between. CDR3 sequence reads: CASSSPGRRGGGYGYTF. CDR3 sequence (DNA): TGTGCCAGCAGCTCACCTGGACGAAGGGGGGGCGGGTATGGCTACACCTTC.